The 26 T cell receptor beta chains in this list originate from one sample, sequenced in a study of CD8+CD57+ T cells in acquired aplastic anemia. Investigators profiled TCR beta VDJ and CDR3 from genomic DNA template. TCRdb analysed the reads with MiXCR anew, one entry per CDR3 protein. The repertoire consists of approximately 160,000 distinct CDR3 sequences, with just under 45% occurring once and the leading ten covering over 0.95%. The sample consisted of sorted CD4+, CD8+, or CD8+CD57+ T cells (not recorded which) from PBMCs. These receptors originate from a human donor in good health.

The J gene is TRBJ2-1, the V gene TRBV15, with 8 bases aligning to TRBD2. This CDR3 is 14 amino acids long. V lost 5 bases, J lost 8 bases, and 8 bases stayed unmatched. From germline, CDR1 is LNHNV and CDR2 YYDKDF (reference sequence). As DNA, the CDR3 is TGTGCCACCAGCGACAGCGGGAGTACAGATGAGCAGTTCTTC. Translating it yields CATSDSGSTDEQFF.

This CDR3 reads CSARDAGRPQETQYF. In nucleotides, the CDR3 is TGCAGTGCTAGAGATGCGGGCAGGCCTCAAGAGACCCAGTACTTC. The J gene is TRBJ2-5, the V gene TRBV20-1; possibly TRBD2 for D (5 bases). Trimming took off 0 bases at V and 2 bases at J, with 13 bases between the two ends. Looked up from germline, CDR1 is DFQATT and CDR2 is SNEGSKA (reference sequence). The CDR3 consists of 15 residues.

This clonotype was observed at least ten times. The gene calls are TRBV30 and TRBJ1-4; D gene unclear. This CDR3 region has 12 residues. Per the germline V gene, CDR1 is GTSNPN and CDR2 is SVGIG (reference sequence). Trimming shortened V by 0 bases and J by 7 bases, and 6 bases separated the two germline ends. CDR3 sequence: CAWSVTAEKLFF. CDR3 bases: TGTGCCTGGAGTGTAACGGCTGAAAAACTGTTTTTT.

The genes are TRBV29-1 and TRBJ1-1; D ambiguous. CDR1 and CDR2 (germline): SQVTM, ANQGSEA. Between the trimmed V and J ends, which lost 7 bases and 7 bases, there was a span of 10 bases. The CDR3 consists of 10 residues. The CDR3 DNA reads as TGCAGCGCCCGAGTCGGTGAAGCTTTCTTT. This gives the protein CSARVGEAFF.

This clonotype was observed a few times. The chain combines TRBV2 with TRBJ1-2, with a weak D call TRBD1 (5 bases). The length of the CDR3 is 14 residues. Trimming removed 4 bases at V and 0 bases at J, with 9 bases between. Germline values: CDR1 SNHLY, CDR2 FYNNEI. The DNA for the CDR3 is TGTGCCAGCAGTGGGGGGATGGCTAACTATGGCTACACCTTC. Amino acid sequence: CASSGGMANYGYTF.

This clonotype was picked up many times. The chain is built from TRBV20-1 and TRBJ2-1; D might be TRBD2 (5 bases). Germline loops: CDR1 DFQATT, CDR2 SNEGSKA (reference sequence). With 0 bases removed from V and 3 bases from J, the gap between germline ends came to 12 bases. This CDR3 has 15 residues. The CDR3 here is CSARDRARDYNEQFF. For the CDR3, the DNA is TGCAGTGCTAGAGATAGGGCCCGGGACTACAATGAGCAGTTCTTC.

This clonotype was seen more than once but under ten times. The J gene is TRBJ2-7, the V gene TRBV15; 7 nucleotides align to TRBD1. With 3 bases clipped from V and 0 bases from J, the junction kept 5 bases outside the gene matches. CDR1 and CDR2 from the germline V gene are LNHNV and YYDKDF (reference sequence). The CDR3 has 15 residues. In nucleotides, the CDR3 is TGTGCCACCAGCAGGTTAGGGGACAGCTCCTACGAGCAGTACTTC. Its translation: CATSRLGDSSYEQYF.

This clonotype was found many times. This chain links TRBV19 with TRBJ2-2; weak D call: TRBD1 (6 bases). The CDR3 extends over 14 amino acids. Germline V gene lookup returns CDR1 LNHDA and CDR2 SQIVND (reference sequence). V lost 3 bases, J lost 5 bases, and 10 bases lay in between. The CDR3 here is CASSIPGTTGELFF. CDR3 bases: TGTGCCAGTAGTATCCCGGGGACAACCGGGGAGCTGTTTTTT. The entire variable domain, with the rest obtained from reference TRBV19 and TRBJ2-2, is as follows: DGGITQSPKYLFRKEGQNVTLSCEQNLNHDAMYWYRQDPGQGLRLIYYSQIVNDFQKGDIAEGYSVSREKKESFPLTVTSAQKNPTAFYLCASSIPGTTGELFFGEGSRLTVL.

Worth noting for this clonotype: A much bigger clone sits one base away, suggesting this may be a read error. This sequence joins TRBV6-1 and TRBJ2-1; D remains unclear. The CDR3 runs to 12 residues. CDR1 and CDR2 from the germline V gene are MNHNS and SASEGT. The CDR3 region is CTSSPRYNEQFF. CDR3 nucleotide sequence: TGTACCAGCAGCCCTAGGTACAATGAGCAGTTCTTC.

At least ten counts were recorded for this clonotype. The CDR3 reads CSVPTRAGEQYF. CDR3 DNA sequence: TGCAGCGTTCCCACTAGAGCCGGCGAGCAGTACTTC. This chain connects TRBV29-1 to TRBJ2-7, with D possibly matching TRBD2 (5 bases). Germline V lookup: CDR1 SQVTM, CDR2 ANQGSEA. The CDR3 is 12 residues long. V shed 5 bases and J shed 6 bases, with 14 bases lying between them.

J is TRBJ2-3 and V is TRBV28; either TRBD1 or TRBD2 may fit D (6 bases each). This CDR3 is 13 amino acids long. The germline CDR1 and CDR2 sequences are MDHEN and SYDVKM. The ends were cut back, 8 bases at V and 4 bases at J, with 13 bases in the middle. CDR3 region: CASGGRFSDTQYF. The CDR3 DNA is TGTGCCAGCGGGGGGCGTTTTTCAGATACGCAGTATTTT.

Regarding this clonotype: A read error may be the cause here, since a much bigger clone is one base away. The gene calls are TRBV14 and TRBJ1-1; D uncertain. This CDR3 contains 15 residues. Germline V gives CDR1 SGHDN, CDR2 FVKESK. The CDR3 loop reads CTSSHWGKMNTEAFF. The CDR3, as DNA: TGTACCAGCAGCCATTGGGGAAAAATGAACACTGAAGCTTTCTTT.

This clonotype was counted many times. CDR3 sequence (DNA): TGCGCCAGCAGTGAGTTAGGGGGCGGGAGGGCCGAAAATGAGCAGTTCTTC. This encodes CASSELGGGRAENEQFF. The chain joins TRBV10-1 to TRBJ2-1, with 9 nucleotides matching TRBD2. The CDR3 spans 17 residues. The ends lost 1 base at V and 7 bases at J; junction bases unmatched: 11. Germline CDR1 WNHNN, CDR2 SYGVQD (reference sequence).

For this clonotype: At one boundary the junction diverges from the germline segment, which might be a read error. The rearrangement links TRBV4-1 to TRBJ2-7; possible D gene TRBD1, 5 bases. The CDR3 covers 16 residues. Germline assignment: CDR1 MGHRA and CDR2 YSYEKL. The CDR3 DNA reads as TGTGCCAGCAGCCAAGATCGTGGGGCAGGGACCTACGAGCAGTACTTC. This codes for CASSQDRGAGTYEQYF.

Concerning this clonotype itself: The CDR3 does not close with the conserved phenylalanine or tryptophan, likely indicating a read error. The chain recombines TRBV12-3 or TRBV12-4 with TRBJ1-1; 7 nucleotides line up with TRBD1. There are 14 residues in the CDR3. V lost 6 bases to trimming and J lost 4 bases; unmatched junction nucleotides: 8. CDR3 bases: TGTGCCAGCAGGCGTACAGGGGTGGGCACTGAAGCTTTCCTT. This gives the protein CASRRTGVGTEAFL.

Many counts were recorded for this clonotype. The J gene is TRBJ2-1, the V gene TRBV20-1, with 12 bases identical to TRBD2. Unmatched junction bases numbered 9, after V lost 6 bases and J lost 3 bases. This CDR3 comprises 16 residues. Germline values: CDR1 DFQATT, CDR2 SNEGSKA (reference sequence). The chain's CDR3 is CSAIITSGGFYNEQFF. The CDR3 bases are TGCAGTGCAATAATTACTAGCGGGGGGTTCTACAATGAGCAGTTCTTC.

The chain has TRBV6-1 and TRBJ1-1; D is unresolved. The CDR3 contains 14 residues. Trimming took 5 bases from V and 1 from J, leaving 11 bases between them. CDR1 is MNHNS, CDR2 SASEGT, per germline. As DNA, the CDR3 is TGTGCCAGCAGTCCCGGCTACCCGAACACTGAAGCTTTCTTT. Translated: CASSPGYPNTEAFF.

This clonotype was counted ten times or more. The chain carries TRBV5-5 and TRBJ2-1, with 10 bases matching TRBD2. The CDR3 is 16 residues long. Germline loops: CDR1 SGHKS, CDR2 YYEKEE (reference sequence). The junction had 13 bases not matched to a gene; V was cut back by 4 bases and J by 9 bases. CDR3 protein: CASSKRIAGGPPEQFF. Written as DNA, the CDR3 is TGTGCCAGCAGCAAAAGGATAGCGGGGGGCCCTCCTGAGCAGTTCTTC.

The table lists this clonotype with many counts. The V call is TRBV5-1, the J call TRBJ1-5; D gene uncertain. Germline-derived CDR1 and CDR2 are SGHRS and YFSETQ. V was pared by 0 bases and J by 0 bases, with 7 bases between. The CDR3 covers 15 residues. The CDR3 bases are TGCGCCAGCAGCTTGGAAGGTTATAGCAATCAGCCCCAGCATTTT. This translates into CASSLEGYSNQPQHF. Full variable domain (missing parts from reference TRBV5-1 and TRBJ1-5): KAGVTQTPRYLIKTRGQQVTLSCSPISGHRSVSWYQQTPGQGLQFLFEYFSETQRNKGNFPGRFSGRQFSNSRSEMNVSTLELGDSALYLCASSLEGYSNQPQHFGDGTRLSIL.

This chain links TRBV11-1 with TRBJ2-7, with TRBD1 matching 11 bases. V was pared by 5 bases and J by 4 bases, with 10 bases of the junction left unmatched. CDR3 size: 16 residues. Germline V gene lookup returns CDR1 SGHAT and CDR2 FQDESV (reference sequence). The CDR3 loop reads CASSPWTGGIRYEQYF. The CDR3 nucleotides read TGTGCCAGCAGCCCTTGGACAGGGGGCATACGATACGAGCAGTACTTC. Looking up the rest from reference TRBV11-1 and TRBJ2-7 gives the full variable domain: EAEVAQSPRYKITEKSQAVAFWCDPISGHATLYWYRQILGQGPELLVQFQDESVVDDSQLPKDRFSAERLKGVDSTLKIQPAELGDSAMYLCASSPWTGGIRYEQYFGPGTRLTVT.

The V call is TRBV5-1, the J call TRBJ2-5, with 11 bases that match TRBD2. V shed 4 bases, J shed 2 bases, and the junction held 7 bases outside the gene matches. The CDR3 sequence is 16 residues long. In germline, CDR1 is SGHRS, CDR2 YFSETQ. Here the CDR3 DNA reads TGCGCCAGCAGCCTACGACTAGCGGGGTTTCAAGAGACCCAGTACTTC. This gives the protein CASSLRLAGFQETQYF.

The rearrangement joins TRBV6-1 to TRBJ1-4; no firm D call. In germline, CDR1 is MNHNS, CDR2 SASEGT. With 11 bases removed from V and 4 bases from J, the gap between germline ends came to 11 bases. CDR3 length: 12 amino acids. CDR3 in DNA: TGTGCCTCTAAGCGCGTTAATGAAAAACTGTTTTTT. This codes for CASKRVNEKLFF.

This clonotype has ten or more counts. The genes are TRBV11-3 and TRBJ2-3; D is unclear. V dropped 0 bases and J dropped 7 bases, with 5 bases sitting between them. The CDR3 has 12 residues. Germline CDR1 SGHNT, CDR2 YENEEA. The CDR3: CASSLERNTQYF. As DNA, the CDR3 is TGTGCCAGCAGCTTAGAGCGGAATACGCAGTATTTT.

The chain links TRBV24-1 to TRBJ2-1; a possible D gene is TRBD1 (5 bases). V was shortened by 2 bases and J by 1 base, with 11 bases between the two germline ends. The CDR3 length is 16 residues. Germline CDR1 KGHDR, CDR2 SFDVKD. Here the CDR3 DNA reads TGTGCCACCAGTGATTGGGCAGGGAATTCCTACAATGAGCAGTTCTTC. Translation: CATSDWAGNSYNEQFF.

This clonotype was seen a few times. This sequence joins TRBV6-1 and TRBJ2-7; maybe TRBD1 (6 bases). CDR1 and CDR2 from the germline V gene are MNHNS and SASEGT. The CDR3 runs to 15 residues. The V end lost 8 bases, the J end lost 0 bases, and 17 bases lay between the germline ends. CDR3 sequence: CASAPLGGFSYEQYF. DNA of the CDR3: TGTGCCAGCGCGCCGCTTGGGGGCTTCTCCTACGAGCAGTACTTC.

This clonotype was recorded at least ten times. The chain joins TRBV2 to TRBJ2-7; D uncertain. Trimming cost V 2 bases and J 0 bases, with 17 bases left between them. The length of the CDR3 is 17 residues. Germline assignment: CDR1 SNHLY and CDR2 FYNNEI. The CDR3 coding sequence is TGTGCCAGCAGTGAATTTTTAGGGTCAGATCTCTCCTACGAGCAGTACTTC. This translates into CASSEFLGSDLSYEQYF. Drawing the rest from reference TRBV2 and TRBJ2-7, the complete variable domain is EPEVTQTPSHQVTQMGQEVILRCVPISNHLYFYWYRQILGQKVEFLVSFYNNEISEKSEIFDDQFSVERPDGSNFTLKIRSTKLEDSAMYFCASSEFLGSDLSYEQYFGPGTRLTVT.